The 21 T cell receptor beta chains reported below all come from one sample, sequenced in a study of CD8+ T cells in alopecia areata. TCR sequencing used cDNA made by reverse transcription of extracted RNA. Some clones are missing from TCRdb's copy, which holds only in-frame ones; the method was immunoSEQ multiplex PCR. The table shows about 150,000 clones, with 50% to 65% occurring only once. Sequenced here: CD8+ T cells sorted from blood, sampled at week 0. These receptors were collected from a human donor with alopecia areata.

This clone was seen many times. The chain employs TRBV5-5 and TRBJ2-1; D is undetermined. The CDR3 is made up of 14 amino acids. The V gene lost 4 bases and the J gene lost 5 bases, with 13 bases spanning the gap. Looked up from germline, CDR1 is SGHKS and CDR2 is YYEKEE (reference sequence). The CDR3: CASSPYSFDNEQFF. The CDR3 region has the DNA TGTGCCAGCAGCCCCTATTCCTTCGACAATGAGCAGTTCTTC.

This chain connects TRBV11-2 to TRBJ1-1; D is uncertain. V shed 1 base and J shed 1 base, with 4 bases lying between them. The CDR3 is made up of 13 amino acids. Germline lookup yields CDR1 SGHAT and CDR2 FQNNGV. CDR3 DNA: TGTGCCAGCAGCTTAGTGGAGAACACTGAAGCTTTCTTT. Translating gives CASSLVENTEAFF.

This clone was recorded once. The chain carries TRBV30 and TRBJ1-2; D is ambiguous. This CDR3 has 13 residues. V was pared by 0 bases and J by 6 bases, with 11 bases between. Germline V gene data show CDR1 as GTSNPN and CDR2 as SVGIG (reference sequence). CDR3 DNA sequence: TGTGCCTGGAGTGTGGCCCCCCTGGATGGCTACACCTTC. It encodes CAWSVAPLDGYTF.

The chain has TRBV9 and TRBJ1-3, with a possible D match to TRBD1 (5 bases). Trimming cost V 4 bases and J 2 bases, with 10 bases left between them. The CDR3 loop spans 14 amino acids. In germline, CDR1 is SGDLS, CDR2 YYNGEE. DNA for the CDR3: TGTGCCAGCAGCCCTGGGGGTGCTGGAAACACCATATATTTT. It yields the protein CASSPGGAGNTIYF.

V usage is TRBV27 and J usage is TRBJ2-7; D not certain. The CDR3 length is 13 residues. Germline CDR1 reads MNHEY; CDR2 reads SMNVEV (reference sequence). V was trimmed by 2 bases and J by 2 bases, leaving 7 bases between them. This CDR3 is CASSLREPYEQYF. The CDR3 bases are TGTGCCAGCAGTTTAAGGGAACCCTACGAGCAGTACTTC.

The gene calls are TRBV2 and TRBJ1-2; the D is unclear. CDR3 length: 14 residues. V lost 2 bases and J 6 bases, leaving 13 bases between the germline ends. Germline V CDR1 and CDR2: SNHLY, FYNNEI. The CDR3 here is CASSEQAAPDGYTF. As DNA, the CDR3 is TGTGCCAGCAGTGAACAGGCAGCCCCCGATGGCTACACCTTC.

This clone was counted between two and nine times. The chain recombines TRBV29-1 with TRBJ2-2, with 8 positions matching TRBD1. V lost 8 bases and J lost 7; bases outside the gene matches: 6. CDR1 is SQVTM, CDR2 ANQGSEA, per germline. The CDR3 loop spans 12 amino acids. The CDR3 protein is CSSLTGGGELFF. The CDR3 coding sequence is TGCAGCTCTCTAACAGGGGGCGGGGAGCTGTTTTTT.

This clone was seen a handful of times. The chain links TRBV5-5 to TRBJ2-1, with TRBD2 matching over 9 bases. The germline V gene encodes CDR1 SGHKS and CDR2 YYEKEE (reference sequence). The CDR3 spans 13 residues. Trimming at V came to 4 bases and at J to 8 bases, leaving 4 bases not matched to a gene. DNA for the CDR3: TGTGCCAGCAGCCTAAGGACTAGCGATGAGCAGTTCTTC. Translation: CASSLRTSDEQFF.

The chain combines TRBV9 with TRBJ2-2; D gene ambiguous. Trimming removed 3 bases from V and 5 bases from J, with 8 bases in between. The CDR3 runs 13 residues. CDR1 and CDR2 (germline): SGDLS, YYNGEE. The CDR3 region is CASSDSGTGELFF. Here the CDR3 DNA reads TGTGCCAGCAGCGATAGTGGTACCGGGGAGCTGTTTTTT. Using reference TRBV9 and TRBJ2-2 for the parts outside the CDR3, the full variable domain is DSGVTQTPKHLITATGQRVTLRCSPRSGDLSVYWYQQSLDQGLQFLIQYYNGEERAKGNILERFSAQQFPDLHSELNLSSLELGDSALYFCASSDSGTGELFFGEGSRLTVL.

This clone turned up a few times. At one boundary the junction diverges from the germline segment, which might be a read error. This chain connects TRBV2 to TRBJ2-7; D possibly corresponds to TRBD2 (6 bases). The length of the CDR3 is 15 residues. Germline values: CDR1 SNHLY, CDR2 FYNNEI. The CDR3 DNA reads as TGTGCCAGCAGCGAAGAAAACGGACTAAACTACGAGCAGTACTTC. Amino acid sequence: CASSEENGLNYEQYF.

The chain employs TRBV6-5 and TRBJ2-2; 7 positions match TRBD2. Per germline, CDR1 MNHEY and CDR2 SVGAGI. The CDR3 covers 14 residues. Trimming took 6 bases from V and 2 from J; bases not matched to a gene: 3. CDR3 bases: TGTGCCAGCAGGGGAGGGGTAAACACCGGGGAGCTGTTTTTT. Translated, it gives CASRGGVNTGELFF.

The chain is built from TRBV30 and TRBJ1-2; D is unclear. The CDR3 sequence is 12 residues long. Germline V gene data show CDR1 as GTSNPN and CDR2 as SVGIG (reference sequence). Trimming cost V 1 base and J 0 bases, with 3 bases left between them. CDR3 loop: CAWSDSNYGYTF. CDR3 nucleotides: TGTGCCTGGAGTGACTCTAACTATGGCTACACCTTC.

This clone came up a few times. CDR3 in amino acids: CASGLDRYNEQFF. The CDR3 nucleotides read TGTGCCAGCGGCCTAGACAGGTACAATGAGCAGTTCTTC. The rearrangement uses TRBV27 and TRBJ2-1; possibly TRBD1 for D (6 bases). Trimming cost V 8 bases and J 4 bases, with 12 bases left between them. Germline V gene sequence: CDR1 MNHEY, CDR2 SMNVEV (reference sequence). The CDR3 loop spans 13 amino acids.

This chain joins TRBV6-6 and TRBJ2-5, with D hard to call. There are 11 residues in the CDR3. Trimming removed 2 bases from V and 5 bases from J, with 3 bases in between. Germline V gene sequence: CDR1 MNHNY, CDR2 SVGAGI (reference sequence). The DNA of the CDR3 is TGTGCCAGCAGTTACGAGGAGACCCAGTACTTC. As protein: CASSYEETQYF.

The CDR3 protein is CASSDQGAVLHF. CDR3 bases: TGTGCCAGCAGTGATCAGGGGGCTGTCCTCCACTTT. V gene TRBV6-5 combines with J gene TRBJ1-6, with 8 bases matching TRBD1. The J segment lost 15 bases and the V segment lost 5 bases, leaving 6 bases of the junction unmatched. CDR1 is MNHEY, CDR2 SVGAGI, per germline. The CDR3 is 12 residues long.

The V call is TRBV6-5, the J call TRBJ1-6; 7 bases are a match to TRBD1. Germline CDR1 is MNHEY and CDR2 is SVGAGI. There are 14 residues in the CDR3. V shed 5 bases and J 10 bases; nucleotides not matched to a gene: 8. The CDR3 bases are TGTGCCAGCAGTCCCGACAGGGAGTGGTCACCCCTCCACTTT. Encoded protein: CASSPDREWSPLHF.

J is TRBJ1-2 and V is TRBV7-9; D gene uncertain. V was trimmed by 3 bases and J by 8 bases, leaving 7 bases between them. The CDR3 totals 11 residues. The germline CDR1 and CDR2 sequences are SEHNR and FQNEAQ (reference sequence). CDR3 region: CASSLSQGYTF. CDR3 DNA: TGTGCCAGCAGCTTGAGCCAGGGCTACACCTTC.

The chain recombines TRBV7-2 with TRBJ2-7; possible D gene TRBD1, 6 bases. V was pared by 8 bases and J by 3 bases, with 14 bases between. The CDR3 is 13 residues long. Germline assignment: CDR1 SGHTA and CDR2 FQGNSA. Here the CDR3 reads CASGPKDSYEQYF. The CDR3 DNA follows: TGTGCCAGCGGCCCTAAGGACAGCTACGAGCAGTACTTC.

The chain carries TRBV27 and TRBJ2-2; a weak D match, TRBD1 (7 bases). This CDR3 is 15 amino acids long. Trimming pared 0 bases from V and 5 bases from J, leaving 10 bases between. Looked up from germline, CDR1 is MNHEY and CDR2 is SMNVEV (reference sequence). The CDR3 region has the DNA TGTGCCAGCAGTTTATCGACAGGGAGGACCGGGGAGCTGTTTTTT. As protein: CASSLSTGRTGELFF.

The gene calls are TRBV29-1 and TRBJ2-2; D gene ambiguous. CDR1 and CDR2 from the germline V gene are SQVTM and ANQGSEA. The CDR3 length is 10 residues. Trimming removed 5 bases at V and 8 bases at J, with 6 bases between. The CDR3 region has the DNA TGCAGCGTTTTCTCGGGGGAGCTGTTTTTT. Protein: CSVFSGELFF.

The chain has TRBV27 and TRBJ1-2; D not resolved. This CDR3 has 13 amino acids. V was cut by 5 bases and J by 6 bases, with 13 bases left in between. Germline loops: CDR1 MNHEY, CDR2 SMNVEV (reference sequence). The CDR3 region has the DNA TGTGCCAGCAGTCCCGGTCGAGGCAATGGCTACACCTTC. Amino acids: CASSPGRGNGYTF.